This T cell receptor beta chain was sequenced for a study of T cell responses to AZD1222 COVID-19 vaccine. Regarding the study as a whole: Baseline serostatus was positive in only six AZD1222 recipients.

Germline V gives CDR1 SQVTM, CDR2 ANQGSEA. The CDR3 is 13 amino acids. Trimming cost V 2 bases and J 4 bases; bases outside gene matches: 2. Only in-frame clones appear in the TCRdb table, and some are missing; sequencing was by immunoSEQ multiplex PCR. The table includes about 150,000 clones, around 90% detected once. As for this clone: Its antigen is unknown.

The receptor comes from an adult who received the AZD1222 COVID-19 vaccine. The sample consisted of peripheral blood, taken 28 days after the second AZD1222 dose. The chain recombines TRBV29-1 with TRBJ2-5, with TRBD1 identical over 9 bases. CDR3 residues: CSVETGGPETQYF. The CDR3 coding sequence is TGCAGCGTTGAAACAGGGGGCCCAGAGACCCAGTACTTC.